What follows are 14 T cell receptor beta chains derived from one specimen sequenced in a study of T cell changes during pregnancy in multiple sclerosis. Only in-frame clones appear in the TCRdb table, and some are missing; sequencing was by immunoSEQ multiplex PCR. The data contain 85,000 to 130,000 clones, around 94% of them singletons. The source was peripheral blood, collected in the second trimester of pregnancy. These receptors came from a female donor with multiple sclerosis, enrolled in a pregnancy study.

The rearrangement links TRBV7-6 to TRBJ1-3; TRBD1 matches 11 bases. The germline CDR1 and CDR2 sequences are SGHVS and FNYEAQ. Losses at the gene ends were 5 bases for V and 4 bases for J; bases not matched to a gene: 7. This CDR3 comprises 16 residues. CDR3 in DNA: TGTGCCAGCAGCCACGCGGACAGGGGGCGAGGAAACACCATATATTTT. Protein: CASSHADRGRGNTIYF.

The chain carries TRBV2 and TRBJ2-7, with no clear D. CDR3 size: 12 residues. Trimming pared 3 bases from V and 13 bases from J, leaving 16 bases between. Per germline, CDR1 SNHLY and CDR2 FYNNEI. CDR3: CASSELALILYF. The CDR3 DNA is TGTGCCAGCAGTGAGTTGGCTCTCATTTTATACTTC.

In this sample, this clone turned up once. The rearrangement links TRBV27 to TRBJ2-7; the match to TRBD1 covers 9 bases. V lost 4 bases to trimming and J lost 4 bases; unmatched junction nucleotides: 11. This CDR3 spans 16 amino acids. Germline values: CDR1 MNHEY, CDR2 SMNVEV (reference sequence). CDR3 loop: CASSYGTGPPMYEQYF. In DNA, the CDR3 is TGTGCCAGCAGTTATGGGACAGGGCCTCCGATGTACGAGCAGTACTTC.

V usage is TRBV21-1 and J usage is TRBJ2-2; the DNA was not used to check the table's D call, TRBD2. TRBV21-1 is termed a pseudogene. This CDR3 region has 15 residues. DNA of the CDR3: TGTGCCAGCAGCACCATAGAGAGGAACGCCGGGGAGCTGTTTTTT. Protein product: CASSTIERNAGELFF.

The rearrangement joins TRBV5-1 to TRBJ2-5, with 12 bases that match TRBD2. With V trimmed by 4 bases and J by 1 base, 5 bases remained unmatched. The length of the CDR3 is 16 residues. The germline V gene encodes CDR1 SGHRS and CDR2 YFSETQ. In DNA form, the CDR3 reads TGCGCCAGCAGCCTTTCTAGCGGGAGGGTCCAAGAGACCCAGTACTTC. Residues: CASSLSSGRVQETQYF.

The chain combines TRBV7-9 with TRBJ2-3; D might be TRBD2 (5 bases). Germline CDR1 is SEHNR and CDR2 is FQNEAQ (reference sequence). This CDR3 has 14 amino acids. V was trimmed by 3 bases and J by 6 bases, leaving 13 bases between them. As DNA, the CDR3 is TGTGCCAGCAGCTTCTACCTAGCTGCGGATACGCAGTATTTT. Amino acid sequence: CASSFYLAADTQYF.

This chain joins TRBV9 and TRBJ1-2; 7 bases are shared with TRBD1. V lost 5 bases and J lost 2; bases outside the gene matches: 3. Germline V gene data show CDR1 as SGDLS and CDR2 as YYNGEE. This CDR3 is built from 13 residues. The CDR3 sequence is CASRPTGNYGYTF. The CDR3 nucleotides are TGTGCCAGCAGGCCGACAGGGAACTATGGCTACACCTTC. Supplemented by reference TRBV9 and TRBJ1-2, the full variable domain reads DSGVTQTPKHLITATGQRVTLRCSPRSGDLSVYWYQQSLDQGLQFLIQYYNGEERAKGNILERFSAQQFPDLHSELNLSSLELGDSALYFCASRPTGNYGYTFGSGTRLTVV.

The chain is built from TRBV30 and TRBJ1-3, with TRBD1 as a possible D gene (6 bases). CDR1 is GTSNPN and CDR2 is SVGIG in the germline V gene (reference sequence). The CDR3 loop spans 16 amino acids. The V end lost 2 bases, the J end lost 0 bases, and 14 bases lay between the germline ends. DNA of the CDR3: TGTGCCTGGAGTAAGACAGGATTTCGCTCTGGAAACACCATATATTTT. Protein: CAWSKTGFRSGNTIYF. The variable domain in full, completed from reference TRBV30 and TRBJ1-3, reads SQTIHQWPATLVQPVGSPLSLECTVEGTSNPNLYWYRQAAGRGLQLLFYSVGIGQISSEVPQNLSASRPQDRQFILSSKKLLLSDSGFYLCAWSKTGFRSGNTIYFGEGSWLTVV.

The CDR3 loop is CASSLGDRSSGANVLTF. CDR3 DNA: TGCGCCAGCAGCTTGGGGGACAGGAGCTCTGGGGCCAACGTCCTGACTTTC. The chain recombines TRBV5-1 with TRBJ2-6, with 8 bases identical to TRBD1. This CDR3 is 17 amino acids long. The V gene's germline CDR1 is SGHRS and CDR2 YFSETQ. V dropped 0 bases and J dropped 0; count of bases not matched to a gene: 2.

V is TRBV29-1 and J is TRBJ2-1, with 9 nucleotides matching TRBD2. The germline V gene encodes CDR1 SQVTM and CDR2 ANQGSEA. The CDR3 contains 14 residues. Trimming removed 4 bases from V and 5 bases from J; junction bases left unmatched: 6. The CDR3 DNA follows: TGCAGCGTTGCTGTAGCGGGAGCGGACAATGAGCAGTTCTTC. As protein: CSVAVAGADNEQFF.

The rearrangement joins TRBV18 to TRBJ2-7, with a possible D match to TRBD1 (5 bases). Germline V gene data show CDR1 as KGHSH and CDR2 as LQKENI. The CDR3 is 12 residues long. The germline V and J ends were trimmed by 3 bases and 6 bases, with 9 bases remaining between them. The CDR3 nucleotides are TGTGCCAGCTCACCGACAGAAATCGAGCAGTACTTC. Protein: CASSPTEIEQYF. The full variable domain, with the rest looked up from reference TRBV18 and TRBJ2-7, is NAGVMQNPRHLVRRRGQEARLRCSPMKGHSHVYWYRQLPEEGLKFMVYLQKENIIDESGMPKERFSAEFPKEGPSILRIQQVVRGDSAAYFCASSPTEIEQYFGPGTRLTVT.

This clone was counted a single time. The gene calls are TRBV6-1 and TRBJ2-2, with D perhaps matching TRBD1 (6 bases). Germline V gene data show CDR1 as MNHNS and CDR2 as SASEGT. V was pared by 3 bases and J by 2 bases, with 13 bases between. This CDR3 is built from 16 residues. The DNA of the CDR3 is TGTGCCAGCAGTGACAAAGACAGGCTCAACACCGGGGAGCTGTTTTTT. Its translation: CASSDKDRLNTGELFF.

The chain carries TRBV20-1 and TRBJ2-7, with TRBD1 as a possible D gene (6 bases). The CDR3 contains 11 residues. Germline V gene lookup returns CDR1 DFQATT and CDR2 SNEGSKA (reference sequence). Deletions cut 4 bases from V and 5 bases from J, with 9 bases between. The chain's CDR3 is CSATRGNEQYF. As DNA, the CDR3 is TGCAGTGCTACCAGGGGTAACGAGCAGTACTTC.

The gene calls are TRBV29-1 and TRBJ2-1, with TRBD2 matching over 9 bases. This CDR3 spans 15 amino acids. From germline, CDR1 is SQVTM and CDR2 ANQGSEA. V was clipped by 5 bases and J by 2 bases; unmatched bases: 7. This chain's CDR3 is CSVRGLAIAYNEQFF. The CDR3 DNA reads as TGCAGCGTTCGGGGACTAGCAATCGCCTACAATGAGCAGTTCTTC.